Shown below are 7 T cell receptor beta chains from a single sample sequenced in a study of T cell repertoires in cytomegalovirus infection. MiXCR, applied by TCRdb to the reads, yields one record per CDR3 protein. The sample lists 250,000 or so distinct CDR3 sequences; over 15% were seen once. Material for sequencing was CD8+ T cells from PBMCs. These TCRs come from a human donor in good health (CMV status not recorded). Some clones in this sample may be carry-over from other donors' samples.

The rearrangement uses TRBV20-1 and TRBJ2-3, with TRBD1 matching over 7 bases. The V gene's germline CDR1 is DFQATT and CDR2 SNEGSKA (reference sequence). CDR3 length equals 15 residues. Losses at the gene ends were 6 bases for V and 1 base for J; bases not matched to a gene: 10. CDR3 protein: CSAPSTGAGTDTQYF. The CDR3 DNA follows: TGCAGTGCACCCTCCACAGGGGCCGGCACAGATACGCAGTATTTT.

The chain has TRBV9 and TRBJ2-2, with D perhaps given as TRBD1 or TRBD2 (5 bases each). From germline, CDR1 is SGDLS and CDR2 YYNGEE. V gave up 0 bases and J gave up 6 bases, with 12 bases separating them. This CDR3 is built from 15 residues. The CDR3 sequence: CASSVDSGLAGELFF. The CDR3 region has the DNA TGTGCCAGCAGCGTAGACTCGGGGCTCGCCGGGGAGCTGTTTTTT.

This clonotype showed up just a few times. The rearrangement joins TRBV11-2 to TRBJ1-3; D is unresolved. The CDR3 sequence is 15 residues long. Looked up from germline, CDR1 is SGHAT and CDR2 is FQNNGV. V was trimmed by 5 bases and J by 1 base, leaving 12 bases between them. CDR3 nucleotide sequence: TGTGCCAGCAGCGACGGACCAACGTCTGGAAACACCATATATTTT. Its translation: CASSDGPTSGNTIYF.

The chain couples TRBV6-6 to TRBJ2-2, with D hard to call. The V and J ends lost 2 bases and 0 bases respectively, with 4 bases between them. There are 14 residues in the CDR3. The germline V gene has CDR1 MNHNY and CDR2 SVGAGI (reference sequence). The CDR3: CASSYRPNTGELFF. CDR3 DNA sequence: TGTGCCAGCAGTTACAGGCCGAACACCGGGGAGCTGTTTTTT.

This clonotype was recorded a few times. The chain links TRBV6-5 to TRBJ1-6; TRBD1 matches at 7 bases. CDR1 and CDR2 (germline): MNHEY, SVGAGI. The CDR3 is 17 residues long. Trimming cost V 5 bases and J 14 bases; bases outside gene matches: 21. The CDR3 protein is CASSTTGRLTSVLSLHF. As DNA, the CDR3 is TGTGCCAGCAGTACGACAGGGAGGCTGACTAGTGTTTTATCCCTCCACTTT.

Ten or more counts support this clonotype. The rearrangement uses TRBV11-2 and TRBJ2-3; 7 positions match TRBD1. Germline V gene data show CDR1 as SGHAT and CDR2 as FQNNGV. V lost 2 bases, J lost 3 bases, and 11 bases stayed unmatched. The CDR3 is 17 residues long. The CDR3: CASSLTSGGGETDTQYF. CDR3 nucleotide sequence: TGTGCCAGCAGCTTAACTTCAGGGGGTGGCGAGACAGATACGCAGTATTTT. Together with reference TRBV11-2 and TRBJ2-3, the CDR3 gives the full variable domain: EAGVAQSPRYKIIEKRQSVAFWCNPISGHATLYWYQQILGQGPKLLIQFQNNGVVDDSQLPKDRFSAERLKGVDSTLKIQPAKLEDSAVYLCASSLTSGGGETDTQYFGPGTRLTVL.

This clonotype was observed a few times. This chain links TRBV6-1 with TRBJ2-1; 8 bases agree with TRBD2. The V gene's germline CDR1 is MNHNS and CDR2 SASEGT. The CDR3 has 15 residues. V was clipped by 7 bases and J by 5 bases; unmatched bases: 10. The CDR3 DNA is TGTGCCAGCATCGCGACTAGCGAAGTGCACAATGAGCAGTTCTTC. Encoded protein: CASIATSEVHNEQFF.